This TCR beta chain emerged from a study of CD8+ T cells in alopecia areata. Study-level information: Tofacitinib administration to treated patients was oral, at 5 to 10 mg twice daily.

CDR1 and CDR2 from the germline V gene are SGHNT and YYREEE (reference sequence). The CDR3 is 15 residues long. V lost 0 bases to trimming and J lost 4 bases; unmatched junction nucleotides: 5. Points from the study as a whole: Among the top 100, expanded CD8+ clones were significantly decreased by tofacitinib, as was scalp clonality. Patients shared TCRs less clearly than mice did, possibly owing to HLA.

Treatment indicated: oral pan-JAK inhibitor, 5-10 mg twice daily. Sequencing used cDNA as its template, made by extracting RNA and reverse transcribing it. This table comes from immunoSEQ multiplex PCR, and its TCRdb copy is limited to in-frame clones, with some not included. The table records 100,000 to 150,000 clones, around 60% of them present only once. Turning to this clone: Antigen unknown.

Sequenced here: CD4+ T cells sorted from blood, sampled at week 4, from a patient treated with tofacitinib. V is TRBV5-4 and J is TRBJ2-3, with 7 positions matching TRBD2. This TCR came from a human donor with alopecia areata. CDR3 bases: TGTGCCAGCAGCTTGGTGCGGGGAGGGGCAGATACGCAGTATTTT. It is translated as CASSLVRGGADTQYF.